This T cell receptor beta chain stems from a study of shared clonotypes between healthy human individuals. On the study more broadly: Each donor's CD4 naive and CD4 memory cells filled three plates apiece, CD8 naive two, and CD8 memory one. Broader study findings: Some naive CD4 clonotypes, roughly 4.8%, turned up in common across several donors.

About this clone: The antigen is undetermined.

Each donor was a Caucasian adult residing in Nashville, Tennessee. CD4+ cells yielded CD45RA+ naive and CD45RA-negative memory subsets. This CDR3 has 19 residues. Germline V gives CDR1 SGHDT, CDR2 YYEEEE. V was pared by 3 bases and J by 7 bases, with 17 bases of the junction left unmatched. Profiling relied on immunoSEQ multiplex PCR, and the TCRdb table lists in-frame clones only, not all of them. The data contain about 2.3 million clones, approximately 95% of them singletons. The source of this sequence is a man between 18 and 29 years old in good health. Some clones in this sample may be carry-over from other donors' samples. The rearrangement uses TRBV5-6 and TRBJ2-7; 15 nucleotides agree with TRBD2. Material: naive CD4+ T cells from PBMCs. As to subset: CD45RA+ positively selected. The CDR3 DNA reads as TGTGCCAGCAGCTCCCAAGGACTAGCGGGAGGGCGGGCCTCTAGGGAGCAGTACTTC. Protein: CASSSQGLAGGRASREQYF.